This T cell receptor beta chain stems from a study of T cell responses to AZD1222 COVID-19 vaccine. Study-wide points: Unmutated variant regions reportedly attract nearly half of all spike-specific TCRs. Donor demographics were predominantly white British with a female majority; clonal diversity may be underestimated.

Sequencing used immunoSEQ multiplex PCR; TCRdb keeps in-frame clones, though not all of them. Of 90,000 to 140,000 clones detected, around nine tenths appear once; the ten largest clones hold approximately 10%. As to this clone: Antigen unknown.

V was clipped by 3 bases and J by 6 bases, with 19 bases between them. Per germline, CDR1 SGHRS and CDR2 YFSETQ. CDR3 length: 17 amino acids. The clonotype comes from an adult in good health. The chain carries TRBV5-1 and TRBJ1-6; D is undetermined. The material sequenced was peripheral blood, taken on day 0 of AZD1222 vaccination. CDR3: CASSSGLRPTTNSPLHF. The CDR3 DNA is TGCGCCAGCAGCTCCGGGTTGAGGCCCACAACTAATTCACCCCTCCACTTT.